This entry lists 22 T cell receptor beta chains sequenced from one sample in a study of OX40 agonist ivuxolimab in advanced cancers. The assay was immunoSEQ multiplex PCR, and TCRdb's table has in-frame clones only and misses some. The table includes over 100,000 clones, roughly 93% detected once. The input for sequencing was CD4+ or CD8+ T cells sorted from blood, taken in a trial of the OX40 agonist ivuxolimab. The receptor set was obtained from an adult with an advanced solid tumor such as melanoma, head and neck, liver or kidney cancer.

The chain is built from TRBV5-6 and TRBJ2-1; D unclear. Germline CDR1 is SGHDT and CDR2 is YYEEEE. V lost 4 bases and J 6 bases, leaving 17 bases between the germline ends. The CDR3 is 15 amino acids. CDR3 nucleotides: TGTGCCAGCAGCCCCAATAAGGCTAGGTCCAATGAGCAGTTCTTC. Translating it yields CASSPNKARSNEQFF.

The chain joins TRBV7-6 to TRBJ2-3; TRBD2 agrees at 10 bases. The CDR3 covers 16 residues. In germline, CDR1 is SGHVS, CDR2 FNYEAQ. Trimming removed 5 bases from V and 2 bases from J; junction bases left unmatched: 7. The CDR3, as DNA: TGTGCCAGCAGCCCCACAGCGGGAGGGTTCACAGATACGCAGTATTTT. Its protein product is CASSPTAGGFTDTQYF.

This chain links TRBV9 with TRBJ2-3; no definite D call. Trimming left V 0 bases short and J 5 bases short, with 7 bases between. The CDR3 spans 13 residues. The V gene's germline CDR1 is SGDLS and CDR2 YYNGEE. Here the CDR3 DNA reads TGTGCCAGCAGCGTAGCCCCCCGAGATACGCAGTATTTT. Translation: CASSVAPRDTQYF.

The V and J genes are TRBV27 and TRBJ1-5; the D is unclear. V lost 2 bases and J 2 bases, leaving 16 bases between the germline ends. Germline CDR1 is MNHEY and CDR2 is SMNVEV (reference sequence). This CDR3 is 17 amino acids long. The CDR3 DNA sequence: TGTGCCAGCAGTTTAATCGCCAAGGGTACGCGCAATCAGCCCCAGCATTTT. Encoded protein: CASSLIAKGTRNQPQHF.

The chain carries TRBV10-3 and TRBJ1-2, with 8 bases fitting TRBD1. The CDR3 is made up of 13 amino acids. V shed 5 bases and J 7 bases; nucleotides not matched to a gene: 6. CDR1 and CDR2 from the germline V gene are ENHRY and SYGVKD. In DNA, the CDR3 is TGTGCCATCAGTAGTACAGGGGGTCGTGGCTACACCTTC. Its protein is CAISSTGGRGYTF.

V is TRBV19 and J is TRBJ2-1; 8 nucleotides agree with TRBD2. Losses at the gene ends were 4 bases for V and 11 bases for J; bases not matched to a gene: 13. The CDR3 loop spans 15 amino acids. Germline CDR1 LNHDA, CDR2 SQIVND (reference sequence). The CDR3 sequence is CASSKSAGAQAKQFF. For the CDR3, the DNA is TGTGCCAGTAGTAAATCAGCGGGGGCACAGGCCAAGCAGTTCTTC.

V usage is TRBV5-6 and J usage is TRBJ2-1; D call uncertain. CDR1 is SGHDT and CDR2 is YYEEEE in the germline V gene. The CDR3 contains 11 residues. V lost 0 bases, J lost 8 bases, and 3 bases lay in between. DNA of the CDR3: TGTGCCAGCAGCTTGGTCGATGAGCAGTTCTTC. Translation: CASSLVDEQFF.

The CDR3 sequence is CASTGQGLTEAFF. DNA of the CDR3: TGTGCCAGCACCGGACAGGGTTTGACTGAAGCTTTCTTT. The chain carries TRBV5-5 and TRBJ1-1; TRBD1 matches at 8 bases. Germline V gene sequence: CDR1 SGHKS, CDR2 YYEKEE (reference sequence). J gave up 5 bases and V 6 bases, and 6 bases lay outside the gene matches. CDR3 length: 13 amino acids.

The chain has TRBV7-9 and TRBJ1-1; D is uncertain. CDR1 and CDR2 from the germline V gene are SEHNR and FQNEAQ (reference sequence). This CDR3 region has 14 residues. Trimming stripped 3 bases from V and 3 bases from J, with 11 bases between. CDR3 DNA: TGTGCCAGCAGCTTGGCGGGCGCGGACACTGAAGCTTTCTTT. Residues: CASSLAGADTEAFF.

The J gene is TRBJ1-1, the V gene TRBV29-1, with 9 bases identical to TRBD1. Germline V gene lookup returns CDR1 SQVTM and CDR2 ANQGSEA. The trim removed 7 bases at V and 1 base at J, leaving 7 bases unmatched. CDR3 length: 14 amino acids. CDR3 in DNA: TGCAGCGCGACACAGGGGGCCGGGAACACTGAAGCTTTCTTT. This sequence encodes CSATQGAGNTEAFF.

V is TRBV5-8 and J is TRBJ1-4; possibly TRBD1 for D (6 bases). The V end was cut by 0 bases, the J end by 8 bases, with 17 bases between. The CDR3 loop spans 16 amino acids. Germline V gene sequence: CDR1 SGHTS, CDR2 YDEGEE. In DNA form, the CDR3 reads TGTGCCAGCAGCTTGGTGATACGTCAGGGGAACGAAAAACTGTTTTTT. This encodes CASSLVIRQGNEKLFF.

This chain uses TRBV9 with TRBJ1-4, with 9 bases that match TRBD1. V shed 0 bases and J 5 bases; nucleotides not matched to a gene: 2. This CDR3 is built from 15 residues. Germline loops: CDR1 SGDLS, CDR2 YYNGEE. As DNA, the CDR3 is TGTGCCAGCAGCGTAGGTGGGACAGGGAATGAAAAACTGTTTTTT. Translated, it gives CASSVGGTGNEKLFF.

This clone was found a few times. The gene calls are TRBV7-3 and TRBJ1-6; tentative D call: TRBD1 (5 bases). The CDR3 length is 15 residues. V was cut by 1 base and J by 8 bases, with 12 bases left in between. Germline-derived CDR1 and CDR2 are SGHTA and FQGTGA. The chain's CDR3 is CASSLISGRDSPLHF. The CDR3 DNA sequence: TGTGCCAGCAGCTTAATATCGGGACGGGATTCACCCCTCCACTTT.

The rearrangement joins TRBV5-6 to TRBJ1-4; a possible D gene is TRBD1 (5 bases). Per the germline V gene, CDR1 is SGHDT and CDR2 is YYEEEE. This CDR3 comprises 15 residues. The ends were cut back, 0 bases at V and 1 base at J, with 7 bases in the middle. The CDR3 DNA reads TGTGCCAGCAGCTTGGCGGGGGAAACTAATGAAAAACTGTTTTTT. It translates to CASSLAGETNEKLFF.

The rearrangement links TRBV21-1 to TRBJ2-7; TRBD1, the table's D call, lacks a check against the DNA. TRBV21-1 constitutes a pseudogene. The CDR3 has 15 residues. The CDR3 nucleotides read TGTGCCAGCCCTCGGAATACAGGGACCGGCTACGAGCAGTACTTC. This gives the protein CASPRNTGTGYEQYF.

The chain carries TRBV5-1 and TRBJ1-1, with D tentatively TRBD1 (6 bases). The V and J ends lost 0 bases and 1 base respectively, with 13 bases between them. The CDR3 sequence is 16 residues long. Germline V gives CDR1 SGHRS, CDR2 YFSETQ. DNA of the CDR3: TGCGCCAGCAGCTTGGTAACAGGGATAGGGAACACTGAAGCTTTCTTT. The encoded protein is CASSLVTGIGNTEAFF.

This chain connects TRBV7-2 to TRBJ1-4, with a weak D call TRBD1 (5 bases). V was trimmed by 1 base and J by 6 bases, leaving 9 bases between them. The CDR3 consists of 14 residues. CDR1 and CDR2 (germline): SGHTA, FQGNSA. The CDR3 reads CASSLGGGDEKLFF. The CDR3 DNA follows: TGTGCCAGCAGCTTAGGCGGAGGGGATGAAAAACTGTTTTTT. The full variable domain, with the rest looked up from reference TRBV7-2 and TRBJ1-4, is GAGVSQSPSNKVTEKGKDVELRCDPISGHTALYWYRQSLGQGLEFLIYFQGNSAPDKSGLPSDRFSAERTGGSVSTLTIQRTQQEDSAVYLCASSLGGGDEKLFFGSGTQLSVL.

The count of this clone is one. The CDR3 bases are TGTGCCAGCAGTATCAGACTAGCGGGGAAGCAGTATTTT. It specifies CASSIRLAGKQYF. The V and J genes are TRBV6-5 and TRBJ2-3, with 11 positions matching TRBD2. The germline CDR1 and CDR2 sequences are MNHEY and SVGAGI. The junction had 6 bases not matched to a gene; V was cut back by 5 bases and J by 11 bases. This CDR3 is built from 13 residues.

The V gene is TRBV6-4, the J gene TRBJ2-6, with D unclear. The CDR3 has 15 amino acids. CDR1 and CDR2 (germline): MRHNA, SNTAGT. V was trimmed by 2 bases and J by 2 bases, leaving 7 bases between them. The chain's CDR3 is CASSDRAAGANVLTF. The CDR3 nucleotides read TGTGCCAGCAGTGACAGGGCAGCTGGGGCCAACGTCCTGACTTTC.

The chain joins TRBV5-4 to TRBJ2-7, with TRBD2 matching over 15 bases. CDR3 length: 16 residues. Trimming took 3 bases from V and 6 from J; bases not matched to a gene: 7. Germline V lookup: CDR1 SGHNT, CDR2 YYREEE (reference sequence). The CDR3 DNA follows: TGTGCCAGCAGCTCCGGACTAGCGGGAGGGGGAGGCGAGCAGTACTTC. This codes for CASSSGLAGGGGEQYF. Drawing the rest from reference TRBV5-4 and TRBJ2-7, the complete variable domain is ETGVTQSPTHLIKTRGQQVTLRCSSQSGHNTVSWYQQALGQGPQFIFQYYREEENGRGNFPPRFSGLQFPNYSSELNVNALELDDSALYLCASSSGLAGGGGEQYFGPGTRLTVT.

The chain employs TRBV19 and TRBJ2-1; 9 bases are shared with TRBD2. In germline, CDR1 is LNHDA, CDR2 SQIVND (reference sequence). The length of the CDR3 is 17 residues. Trimming at V came to 2 bases and at J to 5 bases, leaving 10 bases not matched to a gene. As DNA, the CDR3 is TGTGCCAGTAGTATATCGGGAGCGGGAGGATCGGACAATGAGCAGTTCTTC. Translation gives CASSISGAGGSDNEQFF.

The rearrangement links TRBV5-6 to TRBJ2-3, with D unresolved. Germline CDR1 is SGHDT and CDR2 is YYEEEE. Trimming took 4 bases from V and 3 from J, leaving 3 bases between them. The CDR3 spans 11 residues. CDR3 amino acids: CASSLTDTQYF. The CDR3 nucleotides are TGTGCCAGCAGCCTTACAGATACGCAGTATTTT.